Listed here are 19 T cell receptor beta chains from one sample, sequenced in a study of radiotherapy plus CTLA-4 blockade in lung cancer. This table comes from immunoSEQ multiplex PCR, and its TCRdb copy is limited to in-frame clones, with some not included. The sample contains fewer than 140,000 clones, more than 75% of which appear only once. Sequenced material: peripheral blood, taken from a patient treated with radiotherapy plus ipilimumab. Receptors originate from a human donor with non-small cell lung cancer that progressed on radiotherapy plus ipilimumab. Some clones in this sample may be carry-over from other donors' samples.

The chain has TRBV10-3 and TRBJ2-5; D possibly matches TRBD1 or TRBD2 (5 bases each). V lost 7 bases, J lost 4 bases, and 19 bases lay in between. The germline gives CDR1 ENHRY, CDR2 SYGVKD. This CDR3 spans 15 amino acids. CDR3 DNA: TGTGCCATCACGGACACCTCGGCTGGAGGAGAGACCCAGTACTTC. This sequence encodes CAITDTSAGGETQYF.

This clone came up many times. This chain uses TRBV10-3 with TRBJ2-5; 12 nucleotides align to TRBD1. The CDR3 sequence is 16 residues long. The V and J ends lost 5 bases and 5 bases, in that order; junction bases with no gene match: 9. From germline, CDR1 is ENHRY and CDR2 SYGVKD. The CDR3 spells CAISPAGTGGVETQYF. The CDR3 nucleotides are TGTGCCATCAGTCCGGCGGGGACAGGGGGCGTGGAGACCCAGTACTTC.

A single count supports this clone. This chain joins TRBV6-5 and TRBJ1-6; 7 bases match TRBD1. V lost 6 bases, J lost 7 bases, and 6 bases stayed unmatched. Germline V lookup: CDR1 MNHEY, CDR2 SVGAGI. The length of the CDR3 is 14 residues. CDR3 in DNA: TGTGCCAGCAGATGGGGACAGACGAATTCACCCCTCCACTTT. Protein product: CASRWGQTNSPLHF.

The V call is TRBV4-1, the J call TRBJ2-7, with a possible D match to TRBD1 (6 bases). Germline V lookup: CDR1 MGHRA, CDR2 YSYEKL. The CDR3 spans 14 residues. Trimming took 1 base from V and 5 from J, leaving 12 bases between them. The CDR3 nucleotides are TGCGCCAGCAGCCAAGTCATACAGGGCCACGAGCAGTACTTC. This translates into CASSQVIQGHEQYF.

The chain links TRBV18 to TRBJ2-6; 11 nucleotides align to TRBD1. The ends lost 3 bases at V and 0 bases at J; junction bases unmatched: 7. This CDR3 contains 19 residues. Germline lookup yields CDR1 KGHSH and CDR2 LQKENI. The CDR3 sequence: CASSPGQGVMSSGANVLTF. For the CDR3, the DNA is TGTGCCAGCTCACCGGGACAGGGGGTGATGAGCTCTGGGGCCAACGTCCTGACTTTC.

This chain's CDR3 is CASSLPGADTQYF. The CDR3 DNA is TGTGCCAGCAGCTTACCAGGGGCAGATACGCAGTATTTT. This chain joins TRBV7-2 and TRBJ2-3; possible D gene TRBD1, 6 bases. CDR3 length: 13 residues. V was clipped by 2 bases and J by 4 bases, with 7 bases between them. Germline-derived CDR1 and CDR2 are SGHTA and FQGNSA.

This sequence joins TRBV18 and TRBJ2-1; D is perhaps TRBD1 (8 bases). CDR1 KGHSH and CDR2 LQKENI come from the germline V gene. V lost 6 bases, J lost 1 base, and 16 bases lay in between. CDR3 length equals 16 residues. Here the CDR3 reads CASSAGQGGSYNEQFF. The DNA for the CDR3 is TGTGCCAGCTCGGCCGGACAGGGAGGGTCCTACAATGAGCAGTTCTTC.

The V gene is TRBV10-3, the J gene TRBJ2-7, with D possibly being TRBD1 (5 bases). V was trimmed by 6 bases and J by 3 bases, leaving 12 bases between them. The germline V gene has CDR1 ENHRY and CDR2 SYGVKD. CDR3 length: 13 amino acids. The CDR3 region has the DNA TGTGCCATCAGCCAAGGGGCAATCTACGAGCAGTACTTC. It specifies CAISQGAIYEQYF.

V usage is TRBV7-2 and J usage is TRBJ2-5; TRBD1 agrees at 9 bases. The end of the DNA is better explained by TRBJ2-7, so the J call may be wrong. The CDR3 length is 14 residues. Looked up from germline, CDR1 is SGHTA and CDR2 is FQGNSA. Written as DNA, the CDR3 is TGTGCCAGCAGCCCGGGACAGGGATTCCACGAGCAGTACTTC. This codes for CASSPGQGFHEQYF.

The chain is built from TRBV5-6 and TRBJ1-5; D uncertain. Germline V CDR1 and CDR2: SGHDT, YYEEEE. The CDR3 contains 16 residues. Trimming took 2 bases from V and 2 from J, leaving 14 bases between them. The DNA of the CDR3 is TGTGCCAGCAGCTTAGGGCCTTCGGTAGGCAATCAGCCCCAGCATTTT. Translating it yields CASSLGPSVGNQPQHF.

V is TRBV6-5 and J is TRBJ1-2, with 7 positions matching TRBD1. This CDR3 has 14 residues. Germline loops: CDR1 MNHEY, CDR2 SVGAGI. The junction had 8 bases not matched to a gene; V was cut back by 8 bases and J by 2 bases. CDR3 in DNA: TGTGCCAGCCGGCGGACAGGTGGGAACTATGGCTACACCTTC. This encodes CASRRTGGNYGYTF.

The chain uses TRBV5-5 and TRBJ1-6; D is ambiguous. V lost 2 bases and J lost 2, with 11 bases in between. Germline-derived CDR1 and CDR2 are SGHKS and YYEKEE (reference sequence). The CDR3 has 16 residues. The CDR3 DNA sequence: TGTGCCAGCAGCTTTACTTCCCCCCCCTATAATTCACCCCTCCACTTT. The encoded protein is CASSFTSPPYNSPLHF.

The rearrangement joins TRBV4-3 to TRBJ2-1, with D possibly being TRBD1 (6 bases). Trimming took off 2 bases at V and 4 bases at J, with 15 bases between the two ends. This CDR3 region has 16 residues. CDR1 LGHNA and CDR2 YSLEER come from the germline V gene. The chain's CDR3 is CASSQYRVGGYNEQFF. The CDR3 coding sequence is TGCGCCAGCAGCCAATACAGGGTGGGTGGGTACAATGAGCAGTTCTTC.

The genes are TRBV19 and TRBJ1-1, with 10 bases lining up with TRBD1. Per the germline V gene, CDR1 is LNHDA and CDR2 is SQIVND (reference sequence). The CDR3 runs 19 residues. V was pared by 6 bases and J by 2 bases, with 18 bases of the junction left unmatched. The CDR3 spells CASRTTTRDRGTRNTEAFF. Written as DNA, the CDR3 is TGTGCCAGTAGAACAACCACCCGGGACAGGGGTACGAGAAACACTGAAGCTTTCTTT.

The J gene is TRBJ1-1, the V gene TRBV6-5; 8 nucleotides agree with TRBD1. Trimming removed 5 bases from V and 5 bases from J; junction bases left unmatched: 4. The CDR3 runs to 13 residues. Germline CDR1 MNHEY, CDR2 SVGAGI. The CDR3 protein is CASSDRGETEAFF. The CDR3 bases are TGTGCCAGCAGTGACAGGGGAGAAACTGAAGCTTTCTTT.

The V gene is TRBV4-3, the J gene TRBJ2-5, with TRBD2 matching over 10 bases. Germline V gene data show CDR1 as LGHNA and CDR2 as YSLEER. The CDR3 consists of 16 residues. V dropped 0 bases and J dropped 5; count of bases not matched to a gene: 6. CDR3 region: CASSQDGSGGAETQYF. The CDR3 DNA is TGCGCCAGCAGCCAAGATGGAAGCGGGGGGGCGGAGACCCAGTACTTC.

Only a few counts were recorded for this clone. CDR3 residues: CASSLTRDEQYF. The CDR3 DNA follows: TGTGCCAGCAGCTTAACAAGGGACGAGCAGTACTTC. This chain joins TRBV7-2 and TRBJ2-7; no clear D gene. Germline V CDR1 and CDR2: SGHTA, FQGNSA. The CDR3 is made up of 12 amino acids. V was cut by 2 bases and J by 5 bases, with 7 bases left in between.

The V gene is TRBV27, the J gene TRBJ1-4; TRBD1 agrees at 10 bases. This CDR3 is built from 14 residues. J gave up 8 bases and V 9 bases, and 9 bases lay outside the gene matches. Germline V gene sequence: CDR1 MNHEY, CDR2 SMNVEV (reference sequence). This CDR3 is CASQPGQGREKLFF. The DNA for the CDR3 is TGTGCCAGTCAACCGGGACAGGGGCGCGAAAAACTGTTTTTT.

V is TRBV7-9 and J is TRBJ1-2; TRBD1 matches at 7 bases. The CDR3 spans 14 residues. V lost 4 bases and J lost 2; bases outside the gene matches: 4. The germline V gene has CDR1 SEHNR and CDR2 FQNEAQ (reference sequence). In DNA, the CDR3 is TGTGCCAGCAGCTCTCACAGGGGCAACTATGGCTACACCTTC. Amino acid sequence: CASSSHRGNYGYTF. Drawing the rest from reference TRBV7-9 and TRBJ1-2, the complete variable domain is DTGVSQNPRHKITKRGQNVTFRCDPISEHNRLYWYRQTLGQGPEFLTYFQNEAQLEKSRLLSDRFSAERPKGSFSTLEIQRTEQGDSAMYLCASSSHRGNYGYTFGSGTRLTVV.